This TCR beta chain was captured in a study of response to subunit inactivated influenza vaccine. Study-wide findings and caveats: Authors suggested each seasonal flu vaccination may recruit only limited numbers of new T cells.

Points on this clonotype: Its antigen is not identified.

MiXCR, applied by TCRdb to the RT-PCR reads, yields one record per CDR3 protein. The sample carries 200,000 to 250,000 distinct CDR3 sequences, over 9% recorded once. Germline lookup yields CDR1 SGHTA and CDR2 FQGTGA. The V gene lost 4 bases and the J gene lost 5 bases, with 17 bases spanning the gap. The CDR3 is 15 amino acids. The material sequenced was non-naive T cells sorted from PBMCs, taken 14 days before vaccination. The chain combines TRBV7-3 with TRBJ2-5; perhaps TRBD2 as D (6 bases). This TCR was sampled from a man aged 45-65 years who received an inactivated influenza vaccine. CDR3 nucleotides: TGTGCCAGCAGCTCCACAAGCGGGTTCGGGGAGACCCAGTACTTC. Its protein product is CASSSTSGFGETQYF. The full variable domain, rest sourced from reference TRBV7-3 and TRBJ2-5, is GAGVSQTPSNKVTEKGKYVELRCDPISGHTALYWYRQSLGQGPEFLIYFQGTGAADDSGLPNDRFFAVRPEGSVSTLKIQRTERGDSAVYLCASSSTSGFGETQYFGPGTRLLVL.